The 20 T cell receptor beta chains below were found in one sample sequenced in a study of T cell repertoires in cytomegalovirus infection. TCRdb passed the reads through MiXCR, listing each CDR3 protein once. The sample yields 250,000 to 350,000 distinct CDR3 sequences, roughly 24% seen once. Input material: PBMCs. These receptors came from a human donor in good health (CMV status not recorded). Some clones in this sample may be carry-over from other donors' samples.

The chain couples TRBV7-8 to TRBJ1-6; possible D gene TRBD1, 6 bases. The V end was cut by 5 bases, the J end by 5 bases, with 22 bases between. Germline V gives CDR1 SGHVS, CDR2 FQNEAQ. The CDR3 covers 18 residues. CDR3 sequence reads: CASSLRVVEGTNNSPLHF. DNA for the CDR3: TGTGCCAGCAGCCTCCGCGTTGTAGAAGGGACAAATAATTCACCCCTCCACTTT.

By frequency in the sample, this clonotype is medium-sized. The J gene is TRBJ2-1, the V gene TRBV6-2 or TRBV6-3; D gene uncertain. Trimming shortened V by 4 bases and J by 9 bases, and 16 bases separated the two germline ends. This CDR3 spans 14 amino acids. Per germline, CDR1 MNHEY and CDR2 SVGEGT. The CDR3 nucleotides are TGTGCCAGCAGTTCAACCACCGGTCTCGGTGAGCAGTTCTTC. Its protein is CASSSTTGLGEQFF.

This clonotype was seen many times. CDR3: CASSYAGARDTQYF. CDR3 DNA: TGTGCCAGCAGTTACGCGGGGGCCCGGGATACGCAGTATTTT. This chain links TRBV6-2 or TRBV6-3 with TRBJ2-3, with a tentative D call TRBD2 (7 bases). V lost 2 bases and J lost 6, with 12 bases in between. CDR1 is MNHEY and CDR2 is SVGEGT in the germline V gene. The CDR3 totals 14 residues.

This chain connects TRBV27 to TRBJ2-3; possibly TRBD1 for D (6 bases). The CDR3 extends over 14 amino acids. Germline V lookup: CDR1 MNHEY, CDR2 SMNVEV (reference sequence). V dropped 6 bases and J dropped 2 bases, with 12 bases sitting between them. CDR3 nucleotides: TGTGCCAGCAGCTCTACAGGGTACACAGATACGCAGTATTTT. Translation: CASSSTGYTDTQYF.

Here the CDR3 reads CASSDLPESPLHF. CDR3 DNA: TGCGCCAGCAGCGACCTCCCTGAGTCACCCCTCCACTTT. This chain links TRBV10-2 with TRBJ1-6; D remains ambiguous. Trimming took 6 bases from V and 10 from J, leaving 13 bases between them. Germline V lookup: CDR1 WSHSY, CDR2 SAAADI. The CDR3 runs 13 residues.

This clonotype came up a few times. V and J are TRBV10-1 and TRBJ2-7, with 11 bases matching TRBD2. Trimming took 3 bases from V and 1 from J; bases not matched to a gene: 14. CDR3 length equals 19 residues. The germline gives CDR1 WNHNN, CDR2 SYGVQD (reference sequence). The CDR3 here is CASSDSAVAGGPRSYEQYF. CDR3 nucleotide sequence: TGCGCCAGCAGTGATTCCGCAGTAGCGGGAGGGCCTCGATCCTACGAGCAGTACTTC.

This clonotype was seen a few times. This chain joins TRBV7-9 and TRBJ2-1; D possibly corresponds to TRBD2 (5 bases). Germline V gene data show CDR1 as SEHNR and CDR2 as FQNEAQ (reference sequence). This CDR3 is built from 18 residues. Trimming removed 6 bases at V and 0 bases at J, with 21 bases between. CDR3 coding DNA: TGTGCCAGCAGTGACCGTCGCGGGCGGAACAGCTCCTACAATGAGCAGTTCTTC. Translating it yields CASSDRRGRNSSYNEQFF.

This clonotype was observed many times. The rearrangement links TRBV7-2 to TRBJ2-1; 12 nucleotides agree with TRBD2. Trimming cost V 6 bases and J 9 bases; bases outside gene matches: 3. The CDR3 has 13 residues. Germline CDR1 is SGHTA and CDR2 is FQGNSA. The CDR3, as DNA: TGTGCCAGCAGTGGACTAGCGGGAACTGAGCAGTTCTTC. Translation gives CASSGLAGTEQFF.

The chain has TRBV28 and TRBJ2-3, with 10 positions matching TRBD2. V lost 4 bases, J lost 6 bases, and 7 bases stayed unmatched. There are 15 residues in the CDR3. Germline CDR1 MDHEN, CDR2 SYDVKM. The CDR3 loop is CASSSLAGVFDTQYF. The DNA for the CDR3 is TGTGCCAGCAGTTCCCTAGCGGGGGTCTTCGATACGCAGTATTTT.

The chain joins TRBV10-3 to TRBJ1-5; no definite D call. Germline V gene data show CDR1 as ENHRY and CDR2 as SYGVKD. The ends were cut back, 3 bases at V and 2 bases at J, with 8 bases in the middle. This CDR3 region has 14 residues. CDR3 nucleotides: TGTGCCATCAGTGATTTTGCGGGCAATCAGCCCCAGCATTTT. This gives the protein CAISDFAGNQPQHF.

This clonotype was seen more than once but under ten times. The chain uses TRBV20-1 and TRBJ2-7; D is perhaps TRBD1 (5 bases). Germline lookup yields CDR1 DFQATT and CDR2 SNEGSKA (reference sequence). V was pared by 5 bases and J by 4 bases, with 18 bases between. CDR3 length: 14 residues. The DNA for the CDR3 is TGCAGTGCTCCGGTCGTAAGGGGATCTTACGAGCAGTACTTC. Protein: CSAPVVRGSYEQYF.

The CDR3 nucleotides are TGTGCCAGCAGCGTAGCCGGGGCGGATTCACCCCTCCACTTT. Amino acids: CASSVAGADSPLHF. The chain couples TRBV9 to TRBJ1-6, with a weak D call TRBD1 (5 bases). CDR1 SGDLS and CDR2 YYNGEE come from the germline V gene. This CDR3 is built from 14 residues. With 0 bases removed from V and 8 bases from J, the gap between germline ends came to 9 bases.

CDR3 nucleotide sequence: TGTGCCAGCAGCCCCTCCCAGGGTACGCAGTATTTT. This translates into CASSPSQGTQYF. The chain combines TRBV12-3 or TRBV12-4 with TRBJ2-3, with a weak D call TRBD1 (5 bases). The CDR3 is made up of 12 amino acids. Deletions cut 6 bases from V and 8 bases from J, with 12 bases between.

This chain connects TRBV20-1 to TRBJ2-5; TRBD2 agrees at 8 bases. This CDR3 has 14 amino acids. J gave up 8 bases and V 5 bases, and 13 bases lay outside the gene matches. Germline V CDR1 and CDR2: DFQATT, SNEGSKA (reference sequence). Here the CDR3 reads CSAEHRGGRETQYF. CDR3 coding DNA: TGCAGTGCTGAACACCGGGGGGGCCGCGAAACCCAGTACTTC.

Ten or more counts support this clonotype. The J gene is TRBJ2-7, the V gene TRBV30, with a weak D call TRBD2 (6 bases). Trimming left V 0 bases short and J 4 bases short, with 7 bases between. Germline V gene data show CDR1 as GTSNPN and CDR2 as SVGIG (reference sequence). CDR3 length equals 12 residues. The CDR3 nucleotides are TGTGCCTGGAGTGTACGGGGGTACGAGCAGTACTTC. Its protein is CAWSVRGYEQYF.

The V and J genes are TRBV20-1 and TRBJ2-3; no firm D call. Germline V gene data show CDR1 as DFQATT and CDR2 as SNEGSKA (reference sequence). This CDR3 spans 14 amino acids. The V and J ends lost 3 bases and 0 bases respectively, with 10 bases between them. CDR3 DNA sequence: TGCAGTGCTAGTTCCTCGCTAAGCACAGATACGCAGTATTTT. This codes for CSASSSLSTDTQYF.

Notes on this clonotype: At one boundary the junction diverges from the germline segment, which might be a read error. The V call is TRBV7-2, the J call TRBJ2-1; possibly TRBD1 or TRBD2 for D (6 bases each). CDR1 and CDR2 from the germline V gene are SGHTA and FQGNSA. The CDR3 length is 13 residues. In DNA form, the CDR3 reads TGTGCCAGCAGGGGACTGAGGGGGAATGAGGAGTTCTTC. Encoded protein: CASRGLRGNEEFF.

CDR3 nucleotide sequence: TGCGCCAGCAGCCAAGATCAAGTCGTCAGCTCCTACAATGAGCAGTTCTTC. It yields the protein CASSQDQVVSSYNEQFF. The chain has TRBV4-3 and TRBJ2-1; D is undetermined. Germline V lookup: CDR1 LGHNA, CDR2 YSLEER. The CDR3 runs 17 residues. V shed 0 bases and J shed 0 bases, with 12 bases lying between them.

The gene calls are TRBV5-1 and TRBJ2-5; D is unresolved. The V end lost 5 bases, the J end lost 5 bases, and 7 bases lay between the germline ends. The germline V gene encodes CDR1 SGHRS and CDR2 YFSETQ. The length of the CDR3 is 11 residues. Here the CDR3 DNA reads TGCGCCAGCAGTTGGTTGGAGACCCAGTACTTC. Translating it yields CASSWLETQYF.

CDR3 coding DNA: TGTGCCAGCAGGACTAGCGGGCATGAGCAGTTCTTC. Amino acid sequence: CASRTSGHEQFF. V gene TRBV5-6 combines with J gene TRBJ2-1, with TRBD2 matching over 10 bases. Germline CDR1 reads SGHDT; CDR2 reads YYEEEE. J lost 8 bases, V lost 5 bases, and 1 base had no gene match. The CDR3 contains 12 residues.